The next 10 T cell receptor beta chains were all read from a single sample in a study of T-cell memory formation after mild COVID-19. TCRdb re-called the 5' RACE reads with MiXCR, one entry per CDR3 protein. This sample has under 250,000 distinct CDR3 sequences; about 11% occur once, and the top ten carry around 2.9%. Sample: PBMCs or a T cell subset sorted from them (not recorded which). Receptors were obtained from a man younger than 35 who had mild COVID-19 (a few samples of this study predate the infection). Cell type and time point are not known.

The chain recombines TRBV7-2 with TRBJ2-1; perhaps TRBD1 as D (6 bases). This CDR3 is built from 16 residues. The germline V gene encodes CDR1 SGHTA and CDR2 FQGNSA. Trimming took off 1 base at V and 0 bases at J, with 10 bases between the two ends. The CDR3 is CASSLGQGSSYNEQFF. The CDR3 DNA is TGTGCCAGCAGCTTAGGGCAGGGGAGCTCCTACAATGAGCAGTTCTTC. The full variable domain, rest sourced from reference TRBV7-2 and TRBJ2-1, is GAGVSQSPSNKVTEKGKDVELRCDPISGHTALYWYRQSLGQGLEFLIYFQGNSAPDKSGLPSDRFSAERTGGSVSTLTIQRTQQEDSAVYLCASSLGQGSSYNEQFFGPGTRLTVL.

V and J are TRBV14 and TRBJ2-1, with 8 positions matching TRBD2. Germline V lookup: CDR1 SGHDN, CDR2 FVKESK. The CDR3 runs 14 residues. After removal of 4 bases from V and 8 bases from J, the junction contained 7 bases not matched to a gene. The CDR3 coding sequence is TGTGCCAGCAGCCCGCAGCGGGGGATCGATGAGCAGTTCTTC. Translation: CASSPQRGIDEQFF.

This clonotype was detected ten times or more. The chain uses TRBV20-1 and TRBJ2-1, with 9 nucleotides matching TRBD2. CDR1 and CDR2 from the germline V gene are DFQATT and SNEGSKA (reference sequence). The CDR3 totals 16 residues. The junction had 10 bases not matched to a gene; V was cut back by 0 bases and J by 7 bases. The DNA for the CDR3 is TGCAGTGCTAGAGATCCCAGCGGGGGGCGTCGGAATGAGCAGTTCTTC. Encoded protein: CSARDPSGGRRNEQFF.

The V and J genes are TRBV24-1 and TRBJ2-1; TRBD2 matches at 7 bases. The CDR3 contains 13 residues. CDR1 and CDR2 (germline): KGHDR, SFDVKD. The V and J ends lost 4 bases and 10 bases, in that order; junction bases with no gene match: 6. The CDR3 DNA is TGTGCCACCAGTGAGGGGGGGGTATGGGAGCAGTTCTTC. This translates into CATSEGGVWEQFF.

The chain carries TRBV20-1 and TRBJ2-3, with D uncertain. The CDR3 has 12 residues. Germline V gene data show CDR1 as DFQATT and CDR2 as SNEGSKA (reference sequence). The CDR3 nucleotides are TGCAGCTCTGACGGGCCGGGAGATACGCAGTATTTT. Amino acid sequence: CSSDGPGDTQYF.

This clonotype was found many times. The CDR3 is CASSSKKQVETQYF. The DNA for the CDR3 is TGTGCCAGCAGCTCCAAGAAACAAGTGGAGACCCAGTACTTC. This rearrangement joins TRBV7-8 to TRBJ2-5; D not resolved. Germline V gene data show CDR1 as SGHVS and CDR2 as FQNEAQ. This CDR3 spans 14 amino acids. Trimming shortened V by 4 bases and J by 5 bases, and 14 bases separated the two germline ends.

This sequence joins TRBV4-1 and TRBJ2-5; D remains unclear. The V and J ends lost 0 bases and 5 bases respectively, with 7 bases between them. This CDR3 comprises 13 residues. Germline V gives CDR1 MGHRA, CDR2 YSYEKL. The CDR3 sequence: CASSQDHTETQYF. In nucleotides, the CDR3 is TGCGCCAGCAGCCAAGATCATACGGAGACCCAGTACTTC.

The chain links TRBV6-5 to TRBJ1-1; 7 positions agree with TRBD1. The CDR3 is 13 amino acids. The ends lost 8 bases at V and 10 bases at J; junction bases unmatched: 13. Germline values: CDR1 MNHEY, CDR2 SVGAGI. The CDR3 sequence: CASHDPGGLAAFF. CDR3 coding DNA: TGTGCCAGCCATGACCCAGGGGGTCTCGCAGCTTTCTTT.

This chain links TRBV28 with TRBJ1-4; D uncertain. V lost 6 bases and J lost 13, with 15 bases in between. Germline V gene sequence: CDR1 MDHEN, CDR2 SYDVKM. This CDR3 spans 12 amino acids. The CDR3 sequence is CASSPSRGRLFF. DNA for the CDR3: TGTGCCAGCAGCCCTTCGAGAGGTAGACTGTTTTTT.

This clonotype appeared a few times. The V gene is TRBV5-1, the J gene TRBJ1-1; D gene unclear. V was shortened by 4 bases and J by 5 bases, with 18 bases between the two germline ends. This CDR3 has 15 amino acids. Germline V gene sequence: CDR1 SGHRS, CDR2 YFSETQ. The CDR3 region is CASSLNPGSGTEAFF. As DNA, the CDR3 is TGCGCCAGCAGCCTAAACCCGGGCTCTGGGACTGAAGCTTTCTTT.